The 28 T cell receptor beta chains presented below share a single source sample, sequenced in a study of monozygotic twins with inflammatory bowel disease. TCRdb re-called the 5' RACE reads and shows each CDR3 protein once, DNA omitted. The sample's table shows 160,000 or so distinct CDR3 sequences. The specimen was blood. The receptors stem from a human donor with ulcerative colitis or Crohn's disease, or a healthy co-twin of an affected twin (not recorded which).

The rearrangement joins TRBV7-2 to TRBJ2-5; TCRdb's assignment of TRBD1 cannot be checked, as there is no DNA. The V gene's germline CDR1 is SGHTA and CDR2 FQGNSA. CDR3 length: 16 residues. This chain's CDR3 is CASSLEPGQKRETQYF.

The chain uses TRBV7-2 and TRBJ2-3; TCRdb's D gene call, TRBD1, goes unchecked for lack of DNA. This CDR3 has 17 residues. The germline V gene encodes CDR1 SGHTA and CDR2 FQGNSA. The CDR3 protein is CASSTGGTGRLTDTQYF.

The chain carries TRBV4-1 and TRBJ1-1; TCRdb selects TRBD1, and the lack of DNA leaves this call unchecked. This CDR3 comprises 13 residues. Germline values: CDR1 MGHRA, CDR2 YSYEKL. The CDR3 here is CASSQERGTEAFF.

The genes are TRBV20-1 and TRBJ2-1; the D call from TCRdb, TRBD1, cannot be confirmed without DNA. From germline, CDR1 is DFQATT and CDR2 SNEGSKA (reference sequence). This CDR3 spans 14 amino acids. CDR3 in amino acids: CSPHQGGHDNEQFF.

V and J are TRBV29-1 and TRBJ1-5. The germline V gene has CDR1 SQVTM and CDR2 ANQGSEA. This CDR3 spans 13 amino acids. This chain's CDR3 is CSVVSGRGQPQHF.

The chain joins TRBV11-2 to TRBJ2-3; TCRdb designates TRBD2, a call that cannot be tested without DNA. The CDR3 runs 20 residues. Germline V gene lookup returns CDR1 SGHAT and CDR2 FQNNGV. This chain's CDR3 is CASSYPSTSGGAENTDTQYF. The variable domain in full, completed from reference TRBV11-2 and TRBJ2-3, reads EAGVAQSPRYKIIEKRQSVAFWCNPISGHATLYWYQQILGQGPKLLIQFQNNGVVDDSQLPKDRFSAERLKGVDSTLKIQPAKLEDSAVYLCASSYPSTSGGAENTDTQYFGPGTRLTVL.

This chain uses TRBV7-9 with TRBJ1-1. This CDR3 region has 12 residues. Germline loops: CDR1 SEHNR, CDR2 FQNEAQ (reference sequence). The chain's CDR3 is CASSFVNTEAFF.

V gene TRBV18 combines with J gene TRBJ1-2; TCRdb lists TRBD1, though no DNA is available to test this call. The CDR3 loop spans 18 amino acids. CDR1 is KGHSH and CDR2 is LQKENI in the germline V gene. The CDR3 protein is CASSPLTHRARVYYGYTF.

The rearrangement uses TRBV12-5 and TRBJ1-1. The CDR3 has 13 residues. CDR1 and CDR2 (germline): LGHNT, FRNRAP. CDR3 in amino acids: CASGLGSDTEAFF.

The V call is TRBV3-1, the J call TRBJ2-5. The CDR3 is 12 residues long. Looked up from germline, CDR1 is LGHDT and CDR2 is YNNKEL (reference sequence). The CDR3 protein is CASSQDQETQYF.

V gene TRBV5-6 combines with J gene TRBJ2-7; the D gene TCRdb calls, TRBD1, cannot be checked with no DNA. The germline V gene has CDR1 SGHDT and CDR2 YYEEEE. CDR3 length: 14 amino acids. CDR3 loop: CASSWTGLPYEQYF.

The rearrangement joins TRBV27 to TRBJ1-4; checking the TCRdb D call of TRBD1 is not possible without DNA. CDR1 is MNHEY and CDR2 is SMNVEV in the germline V gene (reference sequence). The CDR3 length is 16 residues. The CDR3 is CASSLSPGTGVEKLFF.

This chain links TRBV5-6 with TRBJ2-7. The CDR3 is made up of 15 amino acids. CDR1 and CDR2 (germline): SGHDT, YYEEEE. The chain's CDR3 is CASSWDREPRYEQYF.

The V call is TRBV20-1, the J call TRBJ2-2; lacking DNA, the TRBD1 call made by TCRdb goes unchecked. This CDR3 contains 14 residues. CDR1 and CDR2 (germline): DFQATT, SNEGSKA (reference sequence). The chain's CDR3 is CSASFRAYTGELFF.

CDR3: CASSLPLPQGTEKLFF. The rearrangement joins TRBV5-1 to TRBJ1-4; absent DNA, TCRdb's TRBD1 call cannot be checked. Germline V gene lookup returns CDR1 SGHRS and CDR2 YFSETQ. This CDR3 is 16 amino acids long.

The chain links TRBV7-2 to TRBJ1-5; the D call from TCRdb, TRBD1, cannot be confirmed without DNA. Germline-derived CDR1 and CDR2 are SGHTA and FQGNSA. The CDR3 runs 13 residues. The CDR3 region is CASSADRRGPQHF.

This chain connects TRBV10-3 to TRBJ2-3; TCRdb's assignment of TRBD2 cannot be checked, as there is no DNA. Germline CDR1 ENHRY, CDR2 SYGVKD. This CDR3 has 16 residues. CDR3 residues: CAIGRKEGLAYGTQYF.

The chain links TRBV24-1 to TRBJ2-1; the TCRdb call, TRBD1, lacks DNA for checking. The CDR3 extends over 14 amino acids. Per germline, CDR1 KGHDR and CDR2 SFDVKD. The CDR3 loop reads CATSDQGQGNEQFF.

V and J are TRBV21-1 and TRBJ2-7; with no DNA, the TCRdb D assignment of TRBD2 cannot be verified. TRBV21-1 is given as a pseudogene. The CDR3 length is 16 residues. CDR3 sequence: CASSKGLAVFSYEQYF.

This chain uses TRBV29-1 with TRBJ2-2; the D call from TCRdb, TRBD1, cannot be confirmed without DNA. Germline CDR1 and CDR2: SQVTM and ANQGSEA. The length of the CDR3 is 13 residues. The chain's CDR3 is CSVAQRGDGELFF.

This chain links TRBV5-1 with TRBJ2-1; TCRdb lists TRBD2, though no DNA is available to test this call. The germline CDR1 and CDR2 sequences are SGHRS and YFSETQ. The CDR3 has 14 residues. The CDR3 loop reads CASSSLLALNEQFF.

The rearrangement uses TRBV9 and TRBJ2-2; TCRdb indicates TRBD2, and absent DNA this call remains unverified. CDR3 length: 15 residues. Germline assignment: CDR1 SGDLS and CDR2 YYNGEE. This CDR3 reads CASSIERTNGGELFF.

J is TRBJ2-3 and V is TRBV7-2; TCRdb lists TRBD2, though no DNA is available to test this call. Per germline, CDR1 SGHTA and CDR2 FQGNSA. This CDR3 comprises 15 residues. The CDR3 here is CASSFLAGAPDTQYF.

This chain joins TRBV24-1 and TRBJ2-1; TCRdb's D call, TRBD2, is unchecked because there is no DNA. The CDR3 loop spans 16 amino acids. Germline CDR1 KGHDR, CDR2 SFDVKD. CDR3: CATSDQGPSSYNEQFF.

The rearrangement uses TRBV10-3 and TRBJ1-4. The germline V gene has CDR1 ENHRY and CDR2 SYGVKD. This CDR3 contains 13 residues. CDR3 residues: CAIRGEENEKLFF.

J is TRBJ1-1 and V is TRBV30. This CDR3 has 13 residues. CDR1 is GTSNPN and CDR2 is SVGIG in the germline V gene (reference sequence). CDR3 sequence reads: CAWGREESTEAFF.

The V and J genes are TRBV12-3 or TRBV12-4 and TRBJ1-1; there is no DNA to check the TCRdb D call of TRBD1. CDR3 length: 13 residues. The CDR3 protein is CASSLVGGAEAFF.

The chain employs TRBV20-1 and TRBJ2-3; TCRdb picks TRBD2, but there is no DNA to check that call. The CDR3 length is 13 residues. Germline V gene data show CDR1 as DFQATT and CDR2 as SNEGSKA (reference sequence). The CDR3 loop is CSVAGGTTDTQYF.